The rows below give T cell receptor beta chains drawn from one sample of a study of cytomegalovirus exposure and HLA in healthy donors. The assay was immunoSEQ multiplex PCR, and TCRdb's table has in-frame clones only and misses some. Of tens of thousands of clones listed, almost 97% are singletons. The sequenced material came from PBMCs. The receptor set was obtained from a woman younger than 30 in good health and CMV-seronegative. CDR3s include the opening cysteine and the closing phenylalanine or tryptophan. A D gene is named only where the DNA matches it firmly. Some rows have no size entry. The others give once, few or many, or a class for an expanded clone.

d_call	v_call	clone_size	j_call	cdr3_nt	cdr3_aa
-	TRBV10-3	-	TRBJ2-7	TGTGCCATCAGTGAGTCGAGGTTAGCGGCCTACGAGCAGTACTTC	CAISESRLAAYEQYF
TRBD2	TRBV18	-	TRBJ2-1	TGTGCCAGCCGGATAGCGGGAGTTATCAATGAGCAGTTCTTC	CASRIAGVINEQFF
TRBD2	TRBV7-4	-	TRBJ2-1	TGTGCCAGCAGCTTGGGCGGGACTAGCGGGGCATACAATGAGCAGTTCTTC	CASSLGGTSGAYNEQFF
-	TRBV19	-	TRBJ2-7	TGTGCCAGTAGTATAATAGTCCGCCCGGGACAAACAAACTACGAGCAGTACTTC	CASSIIVRPGQTNYEQYF
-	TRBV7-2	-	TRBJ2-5	TGTGCCAGCAGCTTAGGTGTCAGGGCGGAGACCCAGTACTTC	CASSLGVRAETQYF
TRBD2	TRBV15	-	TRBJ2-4	TGTGCCACCAGCAGCCCCTCAGCGGGAGCCTGGTACATTCAGTACTTC	CATSSPSAGAWYIQYF
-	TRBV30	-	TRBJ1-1	TGTGCCTGGAGTCGAGAACTCCGAGCTTTCTTT	CAWSRELRAFF
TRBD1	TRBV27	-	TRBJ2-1	TGTGCCAGCAGCCCCGGGACAGGGTACAATGAGCAGTTCTTC	CASSPGTGYNEQFF
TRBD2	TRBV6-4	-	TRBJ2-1	TGTGCCAGCAGTGTGGGGACTAGCGGGATCTATGAGCAGTTCTTC	CASSVGTSGIYEQFF
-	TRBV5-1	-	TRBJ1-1	TGCGCCAGCAGCCTCGGTGGGGGGGCAGGGTGGGGCACTGAAGCTTTCTTT	CASSLGGGAGWGTEAFF
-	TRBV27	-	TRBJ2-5	TGTGCCAGCAGTTACCGAGGGAGGGAGACCCAGTACTTC	CASSYRGRETQYF
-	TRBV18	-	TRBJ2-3	TGTGCCAGCTCACCACCGTCGCGAAGCAGGGCAGATACGCAGTATTTT	CASSPPSRSRADTQYF
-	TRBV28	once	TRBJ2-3	TGTGCCAGCAGTTTGGAGCGGCCGGGAGATACGCAGTATTTT	CASSLERPGDTQYF
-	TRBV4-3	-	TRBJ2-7	TGCGCCAGCAGCCCAAAGCTAGCGACCTCCTACGAGCAGTACTTC	CASSPKLATSYEQYF
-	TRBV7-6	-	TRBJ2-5	TGTGGCAGCAGCTTAGCGAGCGGACGCAGCCGAGGGACCCAGTACTTC	CGSSLASGRSRGTQYF
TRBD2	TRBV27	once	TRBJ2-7	TGTGCCAGCACAGAGCGGGGGGGGCGGTACGAGCAGTACTTC	CASTERGGRYEQYF
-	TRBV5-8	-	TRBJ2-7	TGTGCCAGCAGCTCCGTTACACCAACCCCGACCTACGAGCAGTACTTC	CASSSVTPTPTYEQYF
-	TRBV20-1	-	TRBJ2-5	TGCAGTGCCGCGTGGGAGACCCAGTACTTC	CSAAWETQYF
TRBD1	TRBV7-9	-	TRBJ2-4	TGTGCCAGCAGCTTAGACCAGGGGGCCAATTGGGGTCAGTACTTC	CASSLDQGANWGQYF
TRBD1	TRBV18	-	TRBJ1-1	TGTGCCAGCTCACCAATATCGGAGGGGACAGGCCCCGGGGACACTGAAGCTTTCTTT	CASSPISEGTGPGDTEAFF
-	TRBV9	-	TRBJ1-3	TGTGCCAGCAGCGGGCTGGGACGGGGGGCCGCTGGAAACACCATATATTTT	CASSGLGRGAAGNTIYF
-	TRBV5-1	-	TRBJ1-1	TGCGCCAGCAGCGAGGGAGGGACTGAAGCTTTCTTT	CASSEGGTEAFF
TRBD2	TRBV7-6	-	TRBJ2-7	TGTGCCAGCAGCCTGGGACTAGAGGGCCACGAGCAGTACTTC	CASSLGLEGHEQYF